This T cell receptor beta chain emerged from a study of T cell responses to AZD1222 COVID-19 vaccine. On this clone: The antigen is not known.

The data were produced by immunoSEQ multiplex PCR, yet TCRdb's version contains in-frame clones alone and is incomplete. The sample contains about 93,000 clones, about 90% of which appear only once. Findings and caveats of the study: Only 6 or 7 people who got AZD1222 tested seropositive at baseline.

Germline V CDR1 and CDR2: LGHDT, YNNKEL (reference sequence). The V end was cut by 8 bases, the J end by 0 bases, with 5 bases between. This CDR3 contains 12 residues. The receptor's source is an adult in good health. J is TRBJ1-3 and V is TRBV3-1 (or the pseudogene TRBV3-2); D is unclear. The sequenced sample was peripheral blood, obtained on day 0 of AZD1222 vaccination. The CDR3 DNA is TGTGCCAGCCTTAGCTCTGGAAACACCATATATTTT. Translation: CASLSSGNTIYF.